Listed here is a single T cell receptor (beta chain). The data belong to a study of T cell responses to AZD1222 COVID-19 vaccine. The CDR3 runs to 18 residues. The germline V gene encodes CDR1 SGHNT and CDR2 YENEEA. Losses at the gene ends were 6 bases for V and 0 bases for J; bases not matched to a gene: 13. Libraries were prepared by immunoSEQ multiplex PCR; TCRdb keeps only in-frame clonotypes and omits some of them. The table has 90,000 to 120,000 clones, about 94% seen once; the top ten hold 2% to 2.5%. The TCR was taken from an adult in good health. The chain recombines TRBV11-3 with TRBJ2-2, with 7 nucleotides matching TRBD2. This sample comprised peripheral blood, obtained on day 0 of AZD1222 vaccination. CDR3 region: CASSDYLSGATNTGELFF. The CDR3 nucleotides are TGTGCCAGCAGTGACTATCTCAGCGGGGCTACGAACACCGGGGAGCTGTTTTTT.